A single sample is the source of the 6 T cell receptor beta chains below, sequenced in a study of cytomegalovirus exposure and HLA in healthy donors. Primers included in the PCR were 60 Vbeta and 13 Jbeta primers. Profiling relied on immunoSEQ multiplex PCR, and the TCRdb table lists in-frame clones only, not all of them. The table has over 250,000 clones, 86% seen once. What was sequenced was PBMCs. These receptors were obtained from a man between 40 and 49 years old in good health and CMV-seropositive.

The chain recombines TRBV5-4 with TRBJ2-7; 7 bases align to TRBD1. V lost 4 bases to trimming and J lost 0 bases; unmatched junction nucleotides: 4. This CDR3 has 14 residues. Germline assignment: CDR1 SGHNT and CDR2 YYREEE (reference sequence). CDR3 DNA sequence: TGTGCCAGCAGCCGATGGACAGGCTCCTACGAGCAGTACTTC. Encoded protein: CASSRWTGSYEQYF. Full variable domain (missing parts from reference TRBV5-4 and TRBJ2-7): ETGVTQSPTHLIKTRGQQVTLRCSSQSGHNTVSWYQQALGQGPQFIFQYYREEENGRGNFPPRFSGLQFPNYSSELNVNALELDDSALYLCASSRWTGSYEQYFGPGTRLTVT.

This chain joins TRBV10-2 and TRBJ2-5; possibly TRBD1 for D (5 bases). The CDR3 runs to 12 residues. Between the trimmed V and J ends, which lost 2 bases and 5 bases, there was a span of 6 bases. Germline loops: CDR1 WSHSY, CDR2 SAAADI. The CDR3 sequence: CASSERGETQYF. As DNA, the CDR3 is TGCGCCAGCAGTGAGAGGGGTGAGACCCAGTACTTC.

The V and J genes are TRBV27 and TRBJ2-1; D may be TRBD2 (5 bases). Germline loops: CDR1 MNHEY, CDR2 SMNVEV (reference sequence). The CDR3 has 17 amino acids. V lost 5 bases and J lost 0, with 17 bases in between. The CDR3 DNA follows: TGTGCCAGCAGTCCACCACTAGGCTTTAGCTCCTACAATGAGCAGTTCTTC. Translation: CASSPPLGFSSYNEQFF.

In this sample, this clone turned up once. The chain combines TRBV29-1 with TRBJ2-1; 16 bases are a match to TRBD2. CDR3 length: 17 residues. Per the germline V gene, CDR1 is SQVTM and CDR2 is ANQGSEA. This CDR3 is CSGTGTSGRASYNEQFF. The CDR3 nucleotides read TGCAGTGGTACCGGGACTAGCGGGAGGGCTTCCTACAATGAGCAGTTCTTC.

This sequence joins TRBV4-3 and TRBJ2-1, with a weak D call TRBD2 (6 bases). Trimming cost V 0 bases and J 0 bases, with 9 bases left between them. CDR3 size: 16 residues. Germline V CDR1 and CDR2: LGHNA, YSLEER. The CDR3 DNA sequence: TGCGCCAGCAGCCAAGATTTAGCGGTCTCCTACAATGAGCAGTTCTTC. Translating gives CASSQDLAVSYNEQFF.

This rearrangement joins TRBV4-2 to TRBJ2-1; 7 bases match TRBD1. Germline loops: CDR1 LGHNA, CDR2 YNFKEQ. Trimming at V came to 5 bases and at J to 16 bases, leaving 8 bases not matched to a gene. CDR3 size: 11 residues. The CDR3 protein is CASSYNGQAFF. The CDR3 DNA reads TGTGCCAGCAGCTACAACGGACAGGCCTTCTTC.